The 21 T cell receptor beta chains given below trace back to one sample, sequenced in a study of cytomegalovirus exposure and HLA in healthy donors. 60 Vbeta and 13 Jbeta primers were used in PCR. Here immunoSEQ multiplex PCR was the method, and the copy in TCRdb shows in-frame clones only, minus some. Of around 200,000 clones listed, 65% to 80% are singletons. Sequencing was performed on PBMCs. The receptors stem from a man between 25 and 39 years old in good health and CMV-seropositive.

The genes are TRBV7-2 and TRBJ1-6; unclear D gene. Trimming left V 2 bases short and J 11 bases short, with 16 bases between. This CDR3 has 15 amino acids. Germline V lookup: CDR1 SGHTA, CDR2 FQGNSA. The CDR3 protein is CASSLRWADPTPLHF. As DNA, the CDR3 is TGTGCCAGCAGCTTACGATGGGCAGATCCCACACCCCTCCACTTT.

This chain links TRBV6-6 with TRBJ2-3; 8 bases line up with TRBD2. CDR3 size: 16 residues. V was pared by 4 bases and J by 0 bases, with 6 bases of the junction left unmatched. Germline V gene data show CDR1 as MNHNY and CDR2 as SVGAGI (reference sequence). The DNA of the CDR3 is TGTGCCAGCAGTTGGGGGCGGGGGGTCAGCACAGATACGCAGTATTTT. Its translation is CASSWGRGVSTDTQYF.

Here the CDR3 DNA reads TGTGCCAGCAGTAGCGGGACTCTGGATACGCAGTATTTT. This codes for CASSSGTLDTQYF. The chain recombines TRBV28 with TRBJ2-3, with 7 positions matching TRBD2. The CDR3 spans 13 residues. Trimming removed 5 bases from V and 6 bases from J; junction bases left unmatched: 5. Germline CDR1 MDHEN, CDR2 SYDVKM.

This clone was seen just once. The gene calls are TRBV5-6 and TRBJ2-7; D is unclear. Germline lookup yields CDR1 SGHDT and CDR2 YYEEEE. V was clipped by 0 bases and J by 4 bases, with 14 bases between them. CDR3 length: 15 amino acids. CDR3: CASSLERRLRYEQYF. The DNA for the CDR3 is TGTGCCAGCAGCTTGGAACGGCGGTTGCGGTACGAGCAGTACTTC.

This chain joins TRBV21-1 and TRBJ2-7; the table's D call TRBD1 went unverified against the DNA. TRBV21-1 is tagged as a pseudogene. This CDR3 has 14 residues. The CDR3 region has the DNA TGTGCCAGCAGCAAAGACAGGGGCTCCTACGAGCAGTACTTC. Protein: CASSKDRGSYEQYF.

This clone has more than one count but fewer than ten. The J gene is TRBJ1-1, the V gene TRBV5-4, with TRBD1 identical over 7 bases. With 4 bases clipped from V and 3 bases from J, the junction kept 12 bases outside the gene matches. Germline V CDR1 and CDR2: SGHNT, YYREEE (reference sequence). The CDR3 contains 16 residues. CDR3 loop: CASSPGWDRRDTEAFF. For the CDR3, the DNA is TGTGCCAGCAGCCCTGGGTGGGACAGAAGGGACACTGAAGCTTTCTTT.

The chain combines TRBV2 with TRBJ2-2; TRBD1 matches 7 bases. J gave up 3 bases and V 5 bases, and 3 bases lay outside the gene matches. The CDR3 contains 14 residues. Per the germline V gene, CDR1 is SNHLY and CDR2 is FYNNEI. For the CDR3, the DNA is TGTGCCAGCAGTAACAGGGGTGACACCGGGGAGCTGTTTTTT. Translated, it gives CASSNRGDTGELFF.

The V call is TRBV30, the J call TRBJ1-1; 9 bases map to TRBD1. The CDR3 is made up of 16 amino acids. V dropped 2 bases and J dropped 5; count of bases not matched to a gene: 12. CDR1 GTSNPN and CDR2 SVGIG come from the germline V gene (reference sequence). CDR3 sequence reads: CAWSPTGGIVGTEAFF. Written as DNA, the CDR3 is TGTGCCTGGAGTCCAACAGGGGGCATAGTTGGGACTGAAGCTTTCTTT.

The chain recombines TRBV7-2 with TRBJ1-1; D may be TRBD1 (5 bases). The germline V gene encodes CDR1 SGHTA and CDR2 FQGNSA. The CDR3 covers 15 residues. Trimming shortened V by 1 base and J by 3 bases, and 12 bases separated the two germline ends. CDR3 nucleotides: TGTGCCAGCAGCTTAGTAGGGGATTGGGACACTGAAGCTTTCTTT. Translation: CASSLVGDWDTEAFF.

This clone was counted once. The junction and the germline gene differ at one end; a read error may be behind it. The gene calls are TRBV7-7 and TRBJ2-1; TRBD1 agrees at 8 bases. The germline V gene encodes CDR1 SSHAT and CDR2 FNYEAQ (reference sequence). The CDR3 covers 14 residues. This CDR3 reads CASSLGQGGDEQFF. In DNA, the CDR3 is TGTGCTAGCAGCTTAGGACAGGGTGGTGATGAGCAGTTCTTC.

This chain connects TRBV4-3 to TRBJ2-7; TRBD2 matches 9 bases. CDR3 length: 15 residues. Germline CDR1 and CDR2: LGHNA and YSLEER. V dropped 0 bases and J dropped 3; count of bases not matched to a gene: 3. CDR3 coding DNA: TGCGCCAGCAGCCAAGATCTAGCGGGGCTCTACGAGCAGTACTTC. It is translated as CASSQDLAGLYEQYF.

In its sample, this clone was seen once. The rearrangement joins TRBV5-1 to TRBJ2-7; D is unclear. This CDR3 has 13 amino acids. Trimming removed 4 bases at V and 6 bases at J, with 14 bases between. The germline V gene encodes CDR1 SGHRS and CDR2 YFSETQ. The CDR3: CASSLEYLREQYF. CDR3 DNA: TGCGCCAGCAGCCTCGAGTACCTCCGCGAGCAGTACTTC.

V and J are TRBV29-1 and TRBJ2-1; TRBD1 aligns across 10 bases. CDR1 is SQVTM, CDR2 ANQGSEA, per germline. The J segment lost 7 bases and the V segment lost 0 bases, leaving 3 bases of the junction unmatched. The CDR3 totals 14 residues. This CDR3 is CSVEEGTGVNEQFF. The CDR3 region has the DNA TGCAGCGTTGAAGAGGGGACAGGGGTTAATGAGCAGTTCTTC.

Details on this clone: The junction departs from germline at one end; a sequencing error may be responsible. The chain carries TRBV4-1 and TRBJ2-2, with D maybe TRBD2 (5 bases). The CDR3 runs to 14 residues. The germline CDR1 and CDR2 sequences are MGHRA and YSYEKL. The chain's CDR3 is CASSQGAKTGELFF. CDR3 in DNA: TGCGCCAGCAGCCAGGGAGCGAAGACCGGGGAGCTGTTTTTT.

The gene calls are TRBV7-3 and TRBJ2-3; no clear D. CDR3 length: 13 residues. V gave up 0 bases and J gave up 4 bases, with 5 bases separating them. Germline V gene lookup returns CDR1 SGHTA and CDR2 FQGTGA. CDR3 in DNA: TGTGCCAGCAGCTTAACGTCCGCAGATACGCAGTATTTT. Translating it yields CASSLTSADTQYF. Combining the CDR3 with reference TRBV7-3 and TRBJ2-3 gives the whole variable domain GAGVSQTPSNKVTEKGKYVELRCDPISGHTALYWYRQSLGQGPEFLIYFQGTGAADDSGLPNDRFFAVRPEGSVSTLKIQRTERGDSAVYLCASSLTSADTQYFGPGTRLTVL.

A single count supports this clone. The chain carries TRBV11-2 and TRBJ2-5, with 8 bases that match TRBD1. The assigned J gene may be wrong: the sequence end matches TRBJ2-7 better. The CDR3 is 15 residues long. The germline V gene has CDR1 SGHAT and CDR2 FQNNGV. This CDR3 is CASSTTRTGWYEQYF. CDR3 bases: TGTGCCAGCAGCACCACCCGGACAGGGTGGTACGAGCAGTACTTC.

The chain links TRBV11-2 to TRBJ2-1; D may be TRBD2 (6 bases). Trimming removed 5 bases at V and 6 bases at J, with 17 bases between. Germline V gives CDR1 SGHAT, CDR2 FQNNGV. CDR3 size: 15 residues. As DNA, the CDR3 is TGTGCCAGCAGCCCTAAGGGCACTAGCACCAATGAGCAGTTCTTC. As protein: CASSPKGTSTNEQFF.

The rearrangement links TRBV7-2 to TRBJ2-3; D is uncertain. Per the germline V gene, CDR1 is SGHTA and CDR2 is FQGNSA. The CDR3 runs to 13 residues. Trimming took off 5 bases at V and 8 bases at J, with 14 bases between the two ends. CDR3 DNA sequence: TGTGCCAGCAGCCCGCGGTGGCTGAGTACGCAGTATTTT. Amino acid sequence: CASSPRWLSTQYF.

The CDR3 DNA is TGTGCCAGTAGTTTCGCCGGGACTAGCGGCGCTTACGAGCAGTACTTC. Translating it yields CASSFAGTSGAYEQYF. The rearrangement links TRBV19 to TRBJ2-7, with TRBD2 matching 11 bases. The CDR3 is 16 amino acids. Looked up from germline, CDR1 is LNHDA and CDR2 is SQIVND (reference sequence). J gave up 4 bases and V 5 bases, and 10 bases lay outside the gene matches.

The V and J genes are TRBV18 and TRBJ2-7; possibly TRBD1 for D (6 bases). Germline V gives CDR1 KGHSH, CDR2 LQKENI. V shed 1 base and J shed 6 bases, with 22 bases lying between them. CDR3 size: 17 residues. The CDR3 DNA reads TGTGCCAGCTCACCACGGTCATCAGGGACAATAGAAGGCGAGCAGTACTTC. The encoded protein is CASSPRSSGTIEGEQYF.

There are a few counts of this clone. The V call is TRBV7-8, the J call TRBJ2-1; possible D gene TRBD2, 6 bases. V lost 5 bases and J lost 0, with 14 bases in between. CDR1 is SGHVS and CDR2 is FQNEAQ in the germline V gene. The CDR3 is 16 residues long. The CDR3 DNA is TGTGCCAGCAGCGGGGTAAGCGGGCTCTCCTACAATGAGCAGTTCTTC. Residues: CASSGVSGLSYNEQFF. Drawing the rest from reference TRBV7-8 and TRBJ2-1, the complete variable domain is GAGVSQSPRYKVAKRGQDVALRCDPISGHVSLFWYQQALGQGPEFLTYFQNEAQLDKSGLPSDRFFAERPEGSVSTLKIQRTQQEDSAVYLCASSGVSGLSYNEQFFGPGTRLTVL.